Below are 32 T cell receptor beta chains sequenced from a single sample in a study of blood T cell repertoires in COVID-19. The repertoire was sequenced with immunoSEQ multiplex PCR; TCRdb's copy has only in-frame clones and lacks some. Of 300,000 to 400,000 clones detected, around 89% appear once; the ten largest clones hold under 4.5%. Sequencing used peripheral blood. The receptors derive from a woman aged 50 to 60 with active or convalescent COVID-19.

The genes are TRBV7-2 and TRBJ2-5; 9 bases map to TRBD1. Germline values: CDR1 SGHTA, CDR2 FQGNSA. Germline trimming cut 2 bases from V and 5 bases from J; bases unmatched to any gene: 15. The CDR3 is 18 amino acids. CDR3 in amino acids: CASSLTPGQGFQWETQYF. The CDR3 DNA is TGTGCCAGCAGCTTAACCCCGGGACAGGGCTTTCAGTGGGAGACCCAGTACTTC.

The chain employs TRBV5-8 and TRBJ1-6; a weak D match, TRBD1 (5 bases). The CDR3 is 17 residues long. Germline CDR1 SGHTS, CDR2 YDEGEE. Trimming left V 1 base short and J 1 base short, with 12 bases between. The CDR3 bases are TGTGCCAGCAGCTTGCTGTGGGGGACTTCCTATAATTCACCCCTCCACTTT. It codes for CASSLLWGTSYNSPLHF.

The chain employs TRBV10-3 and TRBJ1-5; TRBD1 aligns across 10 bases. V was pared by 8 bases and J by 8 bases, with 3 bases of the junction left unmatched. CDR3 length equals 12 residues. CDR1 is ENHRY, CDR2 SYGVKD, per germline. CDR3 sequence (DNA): TGTGCCATCTGGGACAGGGGTGAGCCCCAGCATTTT. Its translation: CAIWDRGEPQHF.

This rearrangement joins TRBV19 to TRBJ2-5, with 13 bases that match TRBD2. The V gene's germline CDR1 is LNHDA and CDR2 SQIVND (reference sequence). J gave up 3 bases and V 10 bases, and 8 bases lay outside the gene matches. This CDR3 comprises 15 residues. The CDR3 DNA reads TGTGCCACCAAATTCGGACTAGCGGGAGAAGAGACCCAGTACTTC. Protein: CATKFGLAGEETQYF.

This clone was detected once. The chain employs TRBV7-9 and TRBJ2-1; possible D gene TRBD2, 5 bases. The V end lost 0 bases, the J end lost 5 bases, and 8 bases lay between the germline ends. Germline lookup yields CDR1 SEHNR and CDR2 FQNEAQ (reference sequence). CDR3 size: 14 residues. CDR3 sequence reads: CASSLAIGNNEQFF. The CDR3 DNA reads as TGTGCCAGCAGCTTAGCAATCGGGAACAATGAGCAGTTCTTC.

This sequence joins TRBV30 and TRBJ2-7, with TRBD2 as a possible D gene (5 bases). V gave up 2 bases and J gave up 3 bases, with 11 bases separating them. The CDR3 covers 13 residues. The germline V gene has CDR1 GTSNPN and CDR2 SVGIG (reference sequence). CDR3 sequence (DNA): TGTGCCTGGAGTCCCCTAGCTGGCTACGAGCAGTACTTC. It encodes CAWSPLAGYEQYF.

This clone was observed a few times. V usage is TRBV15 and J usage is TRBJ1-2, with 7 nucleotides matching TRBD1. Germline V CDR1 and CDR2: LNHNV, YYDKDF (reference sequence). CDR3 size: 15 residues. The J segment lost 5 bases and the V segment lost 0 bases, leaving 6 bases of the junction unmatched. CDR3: CATSREDRVGYGYTF. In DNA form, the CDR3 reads TGTGCCACCAGCAGAGAAGACAGGGTAGGGTATGGCTACACCTTC.

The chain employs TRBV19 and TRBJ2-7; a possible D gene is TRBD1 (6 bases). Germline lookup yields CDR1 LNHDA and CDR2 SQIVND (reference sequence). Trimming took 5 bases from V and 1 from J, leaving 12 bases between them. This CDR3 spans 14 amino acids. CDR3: CASSSYRESYEQYF. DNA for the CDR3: TGTGCCAGTAGTTCGTACAGGGAATCCTACGAGCAGTACTTC.

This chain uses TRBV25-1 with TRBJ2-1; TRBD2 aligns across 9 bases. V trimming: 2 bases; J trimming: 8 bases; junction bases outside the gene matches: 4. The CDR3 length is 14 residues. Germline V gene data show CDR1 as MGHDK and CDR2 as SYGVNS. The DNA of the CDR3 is TGTGCCAGCAGTGAACCCCAGCGGGGGGATGAGCAGTTCTTC. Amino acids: CASSEPQRGDEQFF.

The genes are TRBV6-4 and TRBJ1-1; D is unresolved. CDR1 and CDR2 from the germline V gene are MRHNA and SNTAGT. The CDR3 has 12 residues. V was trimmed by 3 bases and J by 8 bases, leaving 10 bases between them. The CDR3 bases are TGTGCCAGCAGTGAATCGGGAGGCGAAGCTTTCTTT. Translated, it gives CASSESGGEAFF.

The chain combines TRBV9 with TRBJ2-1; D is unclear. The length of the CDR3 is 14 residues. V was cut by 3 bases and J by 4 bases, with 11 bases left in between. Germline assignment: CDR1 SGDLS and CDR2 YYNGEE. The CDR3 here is CASSAPSLYNEQFF. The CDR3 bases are TGTGCCAGCAGCGCTCCCTCACTGTACAATGAGCAGTTCTTC.

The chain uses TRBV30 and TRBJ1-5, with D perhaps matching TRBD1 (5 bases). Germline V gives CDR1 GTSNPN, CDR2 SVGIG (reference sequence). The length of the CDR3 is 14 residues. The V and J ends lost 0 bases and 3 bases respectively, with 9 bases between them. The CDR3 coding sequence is TGTGCCTGGAGTGTTGGGGCCCTCAATCAGCCCCAGCATTTT. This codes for CAWSVGALNQPQHF. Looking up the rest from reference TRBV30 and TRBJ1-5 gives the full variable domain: SQTIHQWPATLVQPVGSPLSLECTVEGTSNPNLYWYRQAAGRGLQLLFYSVGIGQISSEVPQNLSASRPQDRQFILSSKKLLLSDSGFYLCAWSVGALNQPQHFGDGTRLSIL.

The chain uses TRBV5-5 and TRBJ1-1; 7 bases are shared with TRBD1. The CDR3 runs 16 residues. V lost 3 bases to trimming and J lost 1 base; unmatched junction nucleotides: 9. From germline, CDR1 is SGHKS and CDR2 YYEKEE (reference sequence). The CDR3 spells CASSSVFQGGNTEAFF. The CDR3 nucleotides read TGTGCCAGCAGCTCGGTTTTTCAGGGGGGGAACACTGAAGCTTTCTTT.

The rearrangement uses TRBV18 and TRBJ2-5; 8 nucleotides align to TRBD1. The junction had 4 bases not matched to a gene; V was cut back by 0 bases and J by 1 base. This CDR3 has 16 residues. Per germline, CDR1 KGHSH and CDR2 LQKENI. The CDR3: CASSPPLGQGQETQYF. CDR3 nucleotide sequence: TGTGCCAGCTCACCACCTCTAGGACAGGGCCAAGAGACCCAGTACTTC.

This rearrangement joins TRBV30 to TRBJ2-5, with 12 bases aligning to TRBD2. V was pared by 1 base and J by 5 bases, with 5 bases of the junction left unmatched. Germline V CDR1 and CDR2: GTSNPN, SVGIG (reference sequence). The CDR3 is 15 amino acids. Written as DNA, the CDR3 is TGTGCCTGGAGTGCCGGGACTAGCGGGTTTGAGACCCAGTACTTC. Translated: CAWSAGTSGFETQYF.

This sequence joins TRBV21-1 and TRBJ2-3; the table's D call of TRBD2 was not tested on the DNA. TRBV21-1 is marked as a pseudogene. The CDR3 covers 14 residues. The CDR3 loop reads CASSKAAEGDTQYF. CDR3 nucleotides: TGTGCCAGCAGCAAAGCGGCGGAAGGAGATACGCAGTATTTT.

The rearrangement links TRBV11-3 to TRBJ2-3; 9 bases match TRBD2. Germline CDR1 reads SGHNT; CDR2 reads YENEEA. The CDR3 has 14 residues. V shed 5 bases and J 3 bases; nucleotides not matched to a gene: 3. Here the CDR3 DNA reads TGTGCCAGCAGCGTTAGCGGGAGAACAGATACGCAGTATTTT. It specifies CASSVSGRTDTQYF.

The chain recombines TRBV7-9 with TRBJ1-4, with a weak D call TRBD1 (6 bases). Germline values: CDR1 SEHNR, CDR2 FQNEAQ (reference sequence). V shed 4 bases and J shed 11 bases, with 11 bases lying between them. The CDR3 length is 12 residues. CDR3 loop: CASSSGQGKLFF. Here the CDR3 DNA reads TGTGCCAGCAGCTCGGGGCAGGGGAAACTGTTTTTT. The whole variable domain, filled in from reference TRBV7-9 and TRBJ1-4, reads DTGVSQNPRHKITKRGQNVTFRCDPISEHNRLYWYRQTLGQGPEFLTYFQNEAQLEKSRLLSDRFSAERPKGSFSTLEIQRTEQGDSAMYLCASSSGQGKLFFGSGTQLSVL.

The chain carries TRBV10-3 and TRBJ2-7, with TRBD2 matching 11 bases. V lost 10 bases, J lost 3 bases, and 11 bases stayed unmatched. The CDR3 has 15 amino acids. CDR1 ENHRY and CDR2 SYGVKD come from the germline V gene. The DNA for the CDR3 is TGTGCCACGGCGGGACTAGCGGAGGAGGGCTACGAGCAGTACTTC. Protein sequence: CATAGLAEEGYEQYF.

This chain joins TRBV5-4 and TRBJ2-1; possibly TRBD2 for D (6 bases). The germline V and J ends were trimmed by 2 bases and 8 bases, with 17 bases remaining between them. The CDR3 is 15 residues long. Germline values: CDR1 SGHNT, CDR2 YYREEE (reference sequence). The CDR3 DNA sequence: TGTGCCAGCAGCTTCACTCCAGGAGGGGTAGATGAGCAGTTCTTC. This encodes CASSFTPGGVDEQFF.

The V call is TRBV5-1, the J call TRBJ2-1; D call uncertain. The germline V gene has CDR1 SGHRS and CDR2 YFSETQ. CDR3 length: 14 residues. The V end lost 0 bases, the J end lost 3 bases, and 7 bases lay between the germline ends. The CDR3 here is CASSLEASYNEQFF. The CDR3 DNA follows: TGCGCCAGCAGCTTGGAGGCTAGCTACAATGAGCAGTTCTTC.

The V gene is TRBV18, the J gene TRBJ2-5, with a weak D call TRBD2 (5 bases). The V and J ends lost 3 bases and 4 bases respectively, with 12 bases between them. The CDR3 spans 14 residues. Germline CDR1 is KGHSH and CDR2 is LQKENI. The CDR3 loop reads CASSPNGIGETQYF. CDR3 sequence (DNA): TGTGCCAGCTCACCGAACGGGATCGGAGAGACCCAGTACTTC.

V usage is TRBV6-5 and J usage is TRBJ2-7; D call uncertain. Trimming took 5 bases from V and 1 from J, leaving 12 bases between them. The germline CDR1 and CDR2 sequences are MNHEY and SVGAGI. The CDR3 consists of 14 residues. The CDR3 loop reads CASSPRRDSYEQYF. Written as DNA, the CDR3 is TGTGCCAGCAGTCCGCGGCGAGATTCCTACGAGCAGTACTTC.

The CDR3 here is CASSPVQGATDTQYF. DNA of the CDR3: TGTGCCAGCAGCCCGGTGCAGGGGGCAACAGATACGCAGTATTTT. The chain links TRBV7-2 to TRBJ2-3; 8 bases are shared with TRBD1. Looked up from germline, CDR1 is SGHTA and CDR2 is FQGNSA. The V gene end was trimmed by 5 bases and the J gene end by 3 bases; junction bases not matched to a gene: 7. The CDR3 sequence is 15 residues long.

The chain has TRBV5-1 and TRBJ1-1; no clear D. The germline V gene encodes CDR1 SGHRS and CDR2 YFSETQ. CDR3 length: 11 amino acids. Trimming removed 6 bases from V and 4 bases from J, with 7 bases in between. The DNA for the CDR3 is TGCGCCAGCAAGGCAGGCACTGAAGCTTTCTTT. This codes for CASKAGTEAFF.

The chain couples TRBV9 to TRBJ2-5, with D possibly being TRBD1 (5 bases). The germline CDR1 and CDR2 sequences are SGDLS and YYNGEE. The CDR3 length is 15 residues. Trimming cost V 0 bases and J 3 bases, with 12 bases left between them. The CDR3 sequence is CASSVAPGSEETQYF. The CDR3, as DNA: TGTGCCAGCAGCGTAGCCCCAGGGTCCGAAGAGACCCAGTACTTC.

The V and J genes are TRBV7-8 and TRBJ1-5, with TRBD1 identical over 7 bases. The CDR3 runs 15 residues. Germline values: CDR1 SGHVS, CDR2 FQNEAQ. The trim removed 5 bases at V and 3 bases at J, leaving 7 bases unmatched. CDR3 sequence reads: CASSVTGIVNQPQHF. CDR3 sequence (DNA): TGTGCCAGCAGCGTGACAGGGATTGTCAATCAGCCCCAGCATTTT.

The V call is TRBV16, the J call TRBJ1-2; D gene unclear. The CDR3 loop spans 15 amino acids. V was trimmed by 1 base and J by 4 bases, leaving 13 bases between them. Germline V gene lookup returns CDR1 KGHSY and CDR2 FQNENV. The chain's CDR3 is CASSQYAAGTYGYTF. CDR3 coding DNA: TGTGCCAGCAGCCAATACGCAGCGGGCACCTATGGCTACACCTTC.

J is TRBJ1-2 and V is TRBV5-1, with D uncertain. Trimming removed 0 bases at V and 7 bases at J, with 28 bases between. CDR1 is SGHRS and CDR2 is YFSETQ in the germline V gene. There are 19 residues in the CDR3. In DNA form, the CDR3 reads TGCGCCAGCAGCTTGGATGGGAGGGAGCCCGGGATGGCACTCGGTGGCTACACCTTC. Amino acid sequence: CASSLDGREPGMALGGYTF.

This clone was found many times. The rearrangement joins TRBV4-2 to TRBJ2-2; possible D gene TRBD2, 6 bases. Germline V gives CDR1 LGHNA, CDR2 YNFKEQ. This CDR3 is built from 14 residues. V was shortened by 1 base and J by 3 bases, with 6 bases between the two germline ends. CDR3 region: CASSQGGDTGELFF. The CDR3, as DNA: TGTGCCAGCAGCCAAGGGGGGGACACCGGGGAGCTGTTTTTT.

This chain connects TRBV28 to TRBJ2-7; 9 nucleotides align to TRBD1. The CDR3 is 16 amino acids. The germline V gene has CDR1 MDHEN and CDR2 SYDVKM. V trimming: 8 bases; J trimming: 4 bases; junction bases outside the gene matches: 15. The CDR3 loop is CASATGGAASSYEQYF. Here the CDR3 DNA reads TGTGCCAGCGCTACAGGGGGCGCCGCTAGTAGTTACGAGCAGTACTTC.

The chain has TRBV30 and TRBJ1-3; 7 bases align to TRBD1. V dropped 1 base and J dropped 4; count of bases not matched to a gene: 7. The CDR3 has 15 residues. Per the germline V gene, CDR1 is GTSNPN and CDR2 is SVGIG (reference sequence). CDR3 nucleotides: TGTGCCTGGAGTGCAGAGGGGGCGAGCGGAAACACCATATATTTT. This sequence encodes CAWSAEGASGNTIYF.